This T cell receptor (beta chain) was recovered during a study of molecular identifiers for immune sequencing clone quantification. This clonotype was seen more than once but under ten times. Its antigen is currently unknown. TCRdb reanalysed the PCR reads using MiXCR and keeps one entry per CDR3 protein. The table has over 600,000 distinct CDR3 sequences, roughly 21% seen once. The CDR3 consists of 15 residues. Germline values: CDR1 LNHDA, CDR2 SQIVND (reference sequence). The J segment lost 3 bases and the V segment lost 6 bases, leaving 8 bases of the junction unmatched. The study's findings and limits: Under 1% of molecules in naive cells, but over 98% of effector molecules, belonged to clones above 20 RNA copies.

With RNA at 10%, 30% or 50%, naive CD8 libraries came from roughly 20,000 to 1,000,000 sorted cells. What was sequenced was naive CD8+ T cells from blood, with Jurkat cell RNA spiked in. This sample's subset: FACS-sorted CD8+CD4-CCR7+CD45RA+ naive T cells. This TCR was recovered from a human donor in good health. Some libraries in this study had Jurkat cell RNA spiked in. The V and J genes are TRBV19 and TRBJ1-5; TRBD1 matches at 7 bases. The CDR3 spells CASSLRDSANQPQHF. Here the CDR3 DNA reads TGTGCCAGTAGCCTGAGGGACAGCGCCAATCAGCCCCAGCATTTT.